The clone carrying this T cell receptor beta chain is identified as medium-sized from frequency. Antigen specificity is unknown. The V gene's germline CDR1 is ENHRY and CDR2 SYGVKD. This CDR3 contains 14 residues. After re-calling the 5' RACE reads, TCRdb lists one entry per CDR3 protein, DNA absent. The sample data list 1,400 or so distinct CDR3 sequences. This sample was included in a study of T cells expressing NK-cell markers. For the study at large: Sorted CD3+CD56+NKG2C+, CD3+CD56+NKG2C- and CD3+CD56-NKG2C+ T cells provided the TCR beta repertoires.

The study, taken as a whole, reports: Expanded NKG2C+ T cell clones had unclear HCMV specificity. The dominant NKG2C+ clonotypes represented about 1.0-7.0% of CD8+ T cells in over 5 donors.

Sequenced input: blood T cells: a sorted CD56 or NKG2C T cell subset, CD4+ or CD8+ T cells, or bulk PBMC T cells (not recorded which). The clonotype comes from a woman aged 18 to 35 in good health. The chain joins TRBV10-3 to TRBJ2-7. The CDR3 loop reads CAISDWTVNYEQYF.